Given below is one T cell receptor beta chain in context. The antigen it recognizes is unknown. The CDR3 goes from the cysteine to the phenylalanine over 14 residues. The DNA is not on file. Looking up the germline V gene (reference sequence) yields CDR1 DFQATT and CDR2 SNEGSKA. This entry comes from a study of T cells expressing NK-cell markers (dated by TCRdb to 2018 to 2020). In terms of the full investigation: TCR beta-chain repertoires were profiled in sorted CD3+CD56+NKG2C+, CD3+CD56+NKG2C- and CD3+CD56-NKG2C+ T-cell subsets from eight donors. Of the eight sequenced donors, seven were found to be HCMV-seropositive and one was found to be HCMV-seronegative. All eight donors whose samples were sequenced were randomly selected healthy volunteers, three of them men and five women. Illumina HiSeq 2000/2500, MiSeq or NextSeq was used to sequence libraries as 2 x 150 bp reads. The investigation overall reported the following: Those dominant clonotypes were again the most abundant among CD3+CD56-NKG2C+ cells in four donors, at roughly 25-60.1%. In six donors, the dominant CD3+CD56+NKG2C+ clonotypes were among the top 10 CD8+ clonotypes and accounted for 1.0-7.0% of CD8+ T cells. It remained unclear whether the expanded NKG2C-expressing T cell clones were specific for HCMV antigens.

Sequencing was performed on an Illumina HiSeq 2000. 5'RACE template switching, by which a universal primer site and unique molecular identifiers were added, was used to make TCR beta cDNA libraries. cDNA synthesis was primed from the TCR beta constant segment, followed by two successive PCR amplification steps. Concerning the study's data processing: Reads were demultiplexed and grouped by UMI with MIGEC, and clonotypes were assembled and quantified with MiTCR. Only TCR cDNA sequences supported by at least two reads were kept to exclude erroneous sequences. The tcR package was used for downstream repertoire analysis, with clonotypes matched between fractions based on CDR3 nucleotide sequence plus V segment. Antigen specificity was annotated against VDJdb with VDJmatch, allowing one amino acid substitution in CDR3. TCRdb reprocessed the reads and lists each CDR3 protein sequence as a single entry, with no DNA. In this record, the V and J calls reflect TCRdb's handling and not the investigators' own analysis. The sample table on file contains about 260,000 distinct CDR3 sequences. 4.2% of the sample is held by the ten biggest clonotypes.

A commercial ELISA kit detecting HCMV-specific IgG in serum was used to determine HCMV serostatus. Peripheral blood mononuclear cells were isolated from blood by Ficoll density gradient centrifugation. The material sequenced was blood T cells: a sorted CD56 or NKG2C T cell subset, CD4+ or CD8+ T cells, or bulk PBMC T cells (not recorded which). The chain links TRBV20-1 with TRBJ2-3; the D call from TCRdb, TRBD1, cannot be confirmed without DNA. This clonotype was sampled from a woman aged 18-70 years in good health. The CDR3 has the sequence CSASRQGITDTQYF.